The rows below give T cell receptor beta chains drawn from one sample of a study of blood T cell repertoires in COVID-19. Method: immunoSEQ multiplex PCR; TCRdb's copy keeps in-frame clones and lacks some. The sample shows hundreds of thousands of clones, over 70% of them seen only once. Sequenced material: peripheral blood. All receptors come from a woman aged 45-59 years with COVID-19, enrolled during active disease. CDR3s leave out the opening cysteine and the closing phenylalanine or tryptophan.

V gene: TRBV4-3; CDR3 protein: ASSPGLAGDLDEQF
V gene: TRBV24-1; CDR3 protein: ATSDGGLAGGHGELF
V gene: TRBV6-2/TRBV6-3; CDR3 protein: ASSYPYQPQH
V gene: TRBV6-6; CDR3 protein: ASTLTGDEAF
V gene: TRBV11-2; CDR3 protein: ASSLVGGTGSNYEQY
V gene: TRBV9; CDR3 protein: ASSVDSYTGELF
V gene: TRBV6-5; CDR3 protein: ASSYAITSGANVLT
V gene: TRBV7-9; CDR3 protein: AINRVGNEQF
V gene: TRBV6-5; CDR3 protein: ASSTSNQPQH
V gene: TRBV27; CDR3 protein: ASRGQGEDTGELF
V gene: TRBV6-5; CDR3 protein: ASSYAQVTYEQY
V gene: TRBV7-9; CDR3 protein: ASSATGTRGNNEQF
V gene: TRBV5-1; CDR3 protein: ASSLLGQGARGYT
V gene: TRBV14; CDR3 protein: ASSPIRSGVRDEQF
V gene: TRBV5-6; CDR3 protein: ASSQTGTPRDEQF
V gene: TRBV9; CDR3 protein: ASSVGESTEAF
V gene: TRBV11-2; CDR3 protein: ASSLDGSGGEPQH
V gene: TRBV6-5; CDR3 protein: ASSPLGSSYEQY
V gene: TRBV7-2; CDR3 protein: ASSVERALIGPEAF
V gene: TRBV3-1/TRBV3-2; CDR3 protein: ASSQKEMTQY
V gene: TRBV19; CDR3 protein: ASNFRSSYNEQF
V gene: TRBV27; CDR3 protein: ASSYSGGPYNEQF
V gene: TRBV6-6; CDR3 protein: ASRTTDMNTEAF
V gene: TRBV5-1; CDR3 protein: ASSLLAPGIEQY
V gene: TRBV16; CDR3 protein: ASSRASYEQY
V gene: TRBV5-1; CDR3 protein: ASSIGQGFMNTEAF
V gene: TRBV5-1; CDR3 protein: ASSQDTGTVGYT
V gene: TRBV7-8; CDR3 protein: ASSPGQDNYGYT
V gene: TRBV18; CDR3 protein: ASSRDKGNEKLF
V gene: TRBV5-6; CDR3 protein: ASSFLGGSEAF
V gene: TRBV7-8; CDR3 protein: ASSPFQGTRPGELF
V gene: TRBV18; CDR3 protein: ASSPPPTGYNYGYT
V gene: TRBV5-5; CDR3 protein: ASSLDSFYGYT
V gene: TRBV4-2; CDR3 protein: ASSREDRVSLYGYT
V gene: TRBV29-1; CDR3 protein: SDSGAYNEQF
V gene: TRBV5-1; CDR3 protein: ASSLEGGSGNTIY
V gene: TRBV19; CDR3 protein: ASSMGQGSGNTIY
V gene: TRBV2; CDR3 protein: ASTPGTDYEQY